Each of the 21 T cell receptor beta chains below was sequenced from the same sample in a study of cytomegalovirus exposure and HLA in healthy donors (dated by TCRdb to 2015 to 2018). Receptors were amplified or captured by the immunoSEQ multiplex PCR assay. The multiplex PCR relied on a mix of 60 forward primers for TCR Vbeta segments and 13 reverse primers for TCR Jbeta segments. Imported from immuneACCESS, the table was reduced by TCRdb to in-frame sequences with V and J called. These copies leave out some clones; in studies compared against another copy, an unresolved V gene accounts for under half, and the cause of the remainder is not known. This sample comprises 190,000 or so clones, about 80% of them detected only once. About 0.7% of the sample lies in the top ten. The sample was PBMCs. All receptors derive from a boy younger than 18 in good health and CMV-seronegative.

The chain combines TRBV9 with TRBJ1-1; TRBD1 matches 11 bases. Germline lookup yields CDR1 SGDLS and CDR2 YYNGEE. This CDR3 contains 16 residues. The V segment lost 4 bases and the J segment 0 bases; nucleotides outside the gene matches: 5. CDR3 sequence (DNA): TGTGCCAGCAGCCGGGACAGGGGGAAATTGAACACTGAAGCTTTCTTT. It specifies CASSRDRGKLNTEAFF.

The chain employs TRBV5-4 and TRBJ1-2; D possibly corresponds to TRBD1 (5 bases). The CDR3 covers 13 residues. CDR1 is SGHNT, CDR2 YYREEE, per germline (reference sequence). V lost 0 bases and J lost 2, with 5 bases in between. The CDR3 region is CASSLGQNYGYTF. Here the CDR3 DNA reads TGTGCCAGCAGCTTGGGACAGAACTATGGCTACACCTTC.

This clone turned up a few times. The V call is TRBV9, the J call TRBJ2-3; 9 positions match TRBD2. Germline V lookup: CDR1 SGDLS, CDR2 YYNGEE. V was pared by 4 bases and J by 7 bases, with 10 bases of the junction left unmatched. There are 15 residues in the CDR3. CDR3 coding DNA: TGTGCCAGCAGCCCCTTTAGCGGGAGAACGAATACGCAGTATTTT. Protein product: CASSPFSGRTNTQYF.

The rearrangement uses TRBV5-3 and TRBJ1-2; maybe TRBD1 (6 bases). TRBV5-3 is sorted into the ORF group, with uncertain function. Trimming pared 0 bases from V and 2 bases from J, leaving 8 bases between. This CDR3 comprises 14 residues. In nucleotides, the CDR3 is TGTGCCAGAAGCTTGGCCCAGGGGAACTATGGCTACACCTTC. Its protein is CARSLAQGNYGYTF.

The chain uses TRBV19 and TRBJ2-7, with 7 bases aligning to TRBD1. The germline gives CDR1 LNHDA, CDR2 SQIVND (reference sequence). V trimming: 5 bases; J trimming: 3 bases; junction bases outside the gene matches: 7. CDR3 length: 14 amino acids. The CDR3 protein is CASSPRGRVYEQYF. In DNA, the CDR3 is TGTGCCAGTAGTCCGAGGGGGCGCGTCTACGAGCAGTACTTC.

This clone turned up a few times. The chain uses TRBV6-6 and TRBJ2-3; D is perhaps TRBD2 (6 bases). The V end lost 6 bases, the J end lost 2 bases, and 15 bases lay between the germline ends. The germline gives CDR1 MNHNY, CDR2 SVGAGI (reference sequence). This CDR3 spans 15 amino acids. As DNA, the CDR3 is TGTGCCAGCAGCGGAGGGGAGTGGGTCACAGATACGCAGTATTTT. It encodes CASSGGEWVTDTQYF.

This sequence joins TRBV4-1 and TRBJ1-1; D may be TRBD1 (6 bases). V shed 3 bases and J shed 1 base, with 21 bases lying between them. This CDR3 is built from 18 residues. CDR1 and CDR2 (germline): MGHRA, YSYEKL. CDR3 loop: CASSQLATQRTANTEAFF. CDR3 bases: TGCGCCAGCAGCCAGCTCGCAACCCAAAGGACAGCGAACACTGAAGCTTTCTTT.

This chain joins TRBV4-1 and TRBJ1-5; tentatively, D is TRBD1 (6 bases). Germline CDR1 is MGHRA and CDR2 is YSYEKL. Deletions cut 0 bases from V and 5 bases from J, with 14 bases between. CDR3 length: 16 amino acids. Here the CDR3 reads CASSQDYRGGHQPQHF. CDR3 DNA: TGCGCCAGCAGCCAAGATTATCGGGGGGGCCATCAGCCCCAGCATTTT.

The rearrangement links TRBV9 to TRBJ2-3, with TRBD2 identical over 16 bases. With V trimmed by 2 bases and J by 1 base, 4 bases remained unmatched. The CDR3 loop spans 18 amino acids. Germline V lookup: CDR1 SGDLS, CDR2 YYNGEE. CDR3: CASSVTGTSGGGTDTQYF. The CDR3 nucleotides are TGTGCCAGCAGCGTCACTGGGACTAGCGGGGGGGGCACAGATACGCAGTATTTT. Supplemented by reference TRBV9 and TRBJ2-3, the full variable domain reads DSGVTQTPKHLITATGQRVTLRCSPRSGDLSVYWYQQSLDQGLQFLIQYYNGEERAKGNILERFSAQQFPDLHSELNLSSLELGDSALYFCASSVTGTSGGGTDTQYFGPGTRLTVL.

V and J are TRBV5-5 and TRBJ1-5; TRBD1 matches at 9 bases. Germline V gives CDR1 SGHKS, CDR2 YYEKEE (reference sequence). The CDR3 totals 16 residues. The V segment lost 2 bases and the J segment 6 bases; nucleotides outside the gene matches: 9. CDR3 loop: CASSFTTGTGIQPQHF. The CDR3, as DNA: TGTGCCAGCAGCTTTACCACCGGGACAGGGATTCAGCCCCAGCATTTT.

This chain links TRBV29-1 with TRBJ1-1; 10 nucleotides align to TRBD1. Germline V lookup: CDR1 SQVTM, CDR2 ANQGSEA. This CDR3 region has 14 residues. With V trimmed by 0 bases and J by 11 bases, 9 bases remained unmatched. CDR3 sequence: CSVEDLEGQGRAFF. CDR3 in DNA: TGCAGCGTTGAAGATCTGGAGGGACAGGGGAGGGCTTTCTTT.

The rearrangement uses TRBV4-3 and TRBJ2-5, with 7 bases aligning to TRBD2. The trim removed 4 bases at V and 5 bases at J, leaving 7 bases unmatched. This CDR3 has 14 amino acids. The V gene's germline CDR1 is LGHNA and CDR2 YSLEER. The CDR3 DNA is TGCGCCAGCAGCCTAGGCGGGAGTGGGGAGACCCAGTACTTC. Protein sequence: CASSLGGSGETQYF.

This clone was counted between two and nine times. The chain employs TRBV15 and TRBJ2-3, with 7 bases lining up with TRBD2. The trim removed 3 bases at V and 4 bases at J, leaving 4 bases unmatched. Germline V gene sequence: CDR1 LNHNV, CDR2 YYDKDF (reference sequence). This CDR3 has 14 residues. CDR3 sequence reads: CATSSQTSADTQYF. The CDR3 nucleotides read TGTGCCACCAGCAGCCAAACTAGCGCAGATACGCAGTATTTT. The full variable domain, completed using reference TRBV15 and TRBJ2-3, is DAMVIQNPRYQVTQFGKPVTLSCSQTLNHNVMYWYQQKSSQAPKLLFHYYDKDFNNEADTPDNFQSRRPNTSFCFLDIRSPGLGDTAMYLCATSSQTSADTQYFGPGTRLTVL.

The rearrangement uses TRBV6-5 and TRBJ2-1; 13 bases fit TRBD2. V gave up 6 bases and J gave up 6 bases; unmatched junction bases: 5. CDR3 length: 15 residues. Germline loops: CDR1 MNHEY, CDR2 SVGAGI. The CDR3 sequence: CASSRGTSGANEQFF. Written as DNA, the CDR3 is TGTGCCAGCAGCCGCGGGACTAGCGGGGCCAATGAGCAGTTCTTC.

This sequence joins TRBV9 and TRBJ1-1; D not certain. V lost 7 bases and J 3 bases, leaving 16 bases between the germline ends. The CDR3 consists of 14 residues. Germline CDR1 reads SGDLS; CDR2 reads YYNGEE. The DNA for the CDR3 is TGTGCCAGCGGCTCCCCGGGGAGGGACACTGAAGCTTTCTTT. Residues: CASGSPGRDTEAFF.

This sequence joins TRBV5-1 and TRBJ2-4, with TRBD1 identical over 7 bases. This CDR3 spans 15 amino acids. CDR1 and CDR2 from the germline V gene are SGHRS and YFSETQ. The trim removed 4 bases at V and 6 bases at J, leaving 10 bases unmatched. CDR3 region: CASSLATGLGNIQYF. DNA of the CDR3: TGCGCCAGCAGCCTGGCGACAGGGCTCGGAAACATTCAGTACTTC. The full variable domain, rest sourced from reference TRBV5-1 and TRBJ2-4, is KAGVTQTPRYLIKTRGQQVTLSCSPISGHRSVSWYQQTPGQGLQFLFEYFSETQRNKGNFPGRFSGRQFSNSRSEMNVSTLELGDSALYLCASSLATGLGNIQYFGAGTRLSVL.

The J gene is TRBJ2-5, the V gene TRBV27; TRBD2 matches at 9 bases. The tail of the sequence fits TRBJ2-7 better, so the J call may be wrong. The CDR3 has 17 residues. Germline V lookup: CDR1 MNHEY, CDR2 SMNVEV (reference sequence). CDR3 amino acids: CASSLRREGREVYEQYF. The CDR3 nucleotides are TGTGCCAGCAGTTTGAGGCGGGAGGGCCGGGAGGTGTACGAGCAGTACTTC.

This chain uses TRBV29-1 with TRBJ1-2; D unresolved. Germline V gives CDR1 SQVTM, CDR2 ANQGSEA. CDR3 length: 13 residues. Trimming cost V 5 bases and J 4 bases, with 14 bases left between them. The CDR3 loop is CSVFFAEPYGYTF. CDR3 DNA: TGCAGCGTTTTTTTTGCGGAGCCCTATGGCTACACCTTC.

This clone was seen a single time. The genes are TRBV27 and TRBJ1-5, with 9 positions matching TRBD1. The CDR3 has 15 residues. Trimming at V came to 6 bases and at J to 1 base, leaving 4 bases not matched to a gene. Germline assignment: CDR1 MNHEY and CDR2 SMNVEV (reference sequence). This chain's CDR3 is CASRAGQGSNQPQHF. Written as DNA, the CDR3 is TGTGCCAGCAGAGCTGGACAGGGGAGCAATCAGCCCCAGCATTTT.

This clone was seen a single time. The J gene is TRBJ2-7, the V gene TRBV21-1; the D segment call TRBD1 is taken from the table without a DNA check. TRBV21-1 is a documented pseudogene. This CDR3 has 15 residues. This CDR3 reads CASSKQQGEGSEQYF. In DNA form, the CDR3 reads TGTGCCAGCAGCAAACAACAGGGAGAGGGGAGCGAGCAGTACTTC.

The CDR3 reads CASSVGGRGGQGYGYTF. The CDR3 nucleotides read TGTGCCAGCAGCGTAGGAGGTAGAGGGGGCCAGGGGTATGGCTACACCTTC. V and J are TRBV9 and TRBJ1-2, with 7 bases lining up with TRBD1. Germline assignment: CDR1 SGDLS and CDR2 YYNGEE. V lost 0 bases, J lost 5 bases, and 13 bases stayed unmatched. CDR3 size: 17 residues.